These T cell receptor beta chains were read from a single sample in a study of vaccination and CD4 T cells after COVID-19. TCRdb redid the calling of the PCR reads with MiXCR, one entry per CDR3 protein. The sample lists around 11,000 distinct CDR3 sequences, roughly 25% seen once, with approximately 25% in the top ten. For these receptors, no antigen is known. This material consisted of CD4+ T cells from blood, cultured in vitro, taken after SARS-CoV-2 vaccination. The source is a human donor who had recovered from COVID-19. The conserved cysteine and the conserved F or W are not part of the CDR3 here. Each record gives: clone size, CDR3 length, V gene, CDR3 protein. Only some rows state a clone size, as once, few, many or a class for expanded clones.

clone_size: .
cdr3_length: 11
v_call: TRBV20-1
cdr3_aa: SASPGAPGGYT

clone_size: .
cdr3_length: 10
v_call: TRBV11-3
cdr3_aa: ASSLVSYEQF

clone_size: .
cdr3_length: 11
v_call: TRBV12-3/TRBV12-4
cdr3_aa: ASSSYVEYEQY

clone_size: .
cdr3_length: 11
v_call: TRBV20-1
cdr3_aa: SARVQGPNEQF

clone_size: few
cdr3_length: 8
v_call: TRBV15
cdr3_aa: ATSNNEQF

clone_size: medium-sized
cdr3_length: 15
v_call: TRBV15
cdr3_aa: ATSRDLRQDTNYGYT

clone_size: medium-sized
cdr3_length: 11
v_call: TRBV27
cdr3_aa: ATSGVGYNEQF

clone_size: few
cdr3_length: 10
v_call: TRBV20-1
cdr3_aa: SARPWNTEAF

clone_size: .
cdr3_length: 13
v_call: TRBV28
cdr3_aa: ASIPAPAQGIEAF

clone_size: few
cdr3_length: 11
v_call: TRBV15
cdr3_aa: ATSQGSGNTIY

clone_size: .
cdr3_length: 12
v_call: TRBV6-2/TRBV6-3
cdr3_aa: ASSALLLNYGYT

clone_size: .
cdr3_length: 11
v_call: TRBV20-1
cdr3_aa: SARGVSGVGAF

clone_size: few
cdr3_length: 14
v_call: TRBV7-3
cdr3_aa: ASSFPSRGQVYEQY

clone_size: .
cdr3_length: 13
v_call: TRBV27
cdr3_aa: ASSFEGTGANVLT

clone_size: .
cdr3_length: 13
v_call: TRBV20-1
cdr3_aa: SALVRLNSNQPQH

clone_size: .
cdr3_length: 10
v_call: TRBV28
cdr3_aa: ASSTTGSRYT

clone_size: medium-sized
cdr3_length: 12
v_call: TRBV20-1
cdr3_aa: SAGTSGIQETQY

clone_size: .
cdr3_length: 14
v_call: TRBV15
cdr3_aa: ATSRDMAGYSYEQY

clone_size: .
cdr3_length: 12
v_call: TRBV12-3/TRBV12-4
cdr3_aa: ASSPTGWSQPQH

clone_size: .
cdr3_length: 12
v_call: TRBV6-1
cdr3_aa: ASSRDRGSYEQY

clone_size: few
cdr3_length: 15
v_call: TRBV28
cdr3_aa: ASSFRQTKALNQPQH

clone_size: once
cdr3_length: 15
v_call: TRBV27
cdr3_aa: ASSLYSTGSSYNEQF

clone_size: .
cdr3_length: 10
v_call: TRBV18
cdr3_aa: ASGRVTYEQY